This TCR beta chain was sequenced in a study of CD8+ T cells in alopecia areata. Overall study context: Twice a day, 5 to 10 mg of oral tofacitinib was administered to treated patients. Severity scoring for treated patients was based on the percentage of affected scalp area. Regarding the study as a whole: Because one nonresponder was included, the link of baseline CD8+ expansion to response is considered uncertain.

This CDR3 is built from 17 residues. Germline values: CDR1 SQVTM, CDR2 ANQGSEA. The V segment lost 5 bases and the J segment 4 bases; nucleotides outside the gene matches: 19. As concerns this clone: The antigen is not known.

Treatment defined: oral pan-JAK inhibitor, 5-10 mg twice daily. The authors sorted CD4+ and CD8+ T cells from PBMCs. Extracted RNA was reverse transcribed, and the resulting cDNA served as sequencing template. Sequencing used immunoSEQ multiplex PCR; TCRdb keeps in-frame clones, though not all of them. The data hold some 44,000 clones, with just under 95% observed a single time. J is TRBJ2-5 and V is TRBV29-1; 7 bases line up with TRBD1. The source was CD8+ T cells sorted from blood, collected at week 24, from a patient treated with tofacitinib. The TCR sequence derives from a human donor with alopecia areata. DNA of the CDR3: TGCAGCGTTTGCGACAGGGAAGGAAGGTTAGAGACAGAGACCCAGTACTTC. It is translated as CSVCDREGRLETETQYF.